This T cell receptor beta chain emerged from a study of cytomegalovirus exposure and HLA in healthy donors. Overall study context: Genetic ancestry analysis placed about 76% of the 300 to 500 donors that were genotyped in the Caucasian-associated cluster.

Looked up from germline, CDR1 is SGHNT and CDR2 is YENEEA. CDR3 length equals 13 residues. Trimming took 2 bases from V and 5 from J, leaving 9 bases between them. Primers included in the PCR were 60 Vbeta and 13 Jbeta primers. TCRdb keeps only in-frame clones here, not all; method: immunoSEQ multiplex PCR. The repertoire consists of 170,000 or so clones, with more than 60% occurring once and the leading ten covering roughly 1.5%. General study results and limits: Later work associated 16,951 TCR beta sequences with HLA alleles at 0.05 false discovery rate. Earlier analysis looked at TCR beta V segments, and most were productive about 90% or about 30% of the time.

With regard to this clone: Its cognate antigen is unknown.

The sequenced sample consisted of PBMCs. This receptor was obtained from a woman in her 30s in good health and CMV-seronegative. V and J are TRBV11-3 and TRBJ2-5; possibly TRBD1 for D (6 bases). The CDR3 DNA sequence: TGTGCCAGCAGCTTATTTAGGGGGGAGACCCAGTACTTC. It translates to CASSLFRGETQYF.